One and the same sample provided the 11 T cell receptor beta chains below, sequenced in a study of PD-1 blockade in classical Hodgkin lymphoma. Time point: cycle 4 day 1 (C4D1), after less than seven weeks of nivolumab. All trial patients relapsed after autologous stem cell transplantation. With magnetic negative selection, CD4+ T cells were purified from PBMCs that had been thawed. The repertoire was sequenced with immunoSEQ multiplex PCR; TCRdb's copy has only in-frame clones and lacks some. The table shows approximately 13,000 clones, with about nine tenths occurring only once. The input for sequencing was CD4+ T cells from blood, taken before the fourth cycle of nivolumab. The source is a human donor with classical Hodgkin lymphoma.

The rearrangement joins TRBV6-1 to TRBJ2-1, with D tentatively TRBD1 or TRBD2 (5 bases each). Germline V CDR1 and CDR2: MNHNS, SASEGT. CDR3 length equals 14 residues. Between the trimmed V and J ends, which lost 2 bases and 11 bases, there was a span of 16 bases. The CDR3 here is CASSEKGTSFKQFF. The CDR3 nucleotides are TGTGCCAGCAGTGAAAAGGGGACCTCCTTCAAGCAGTTCTTC.

The chain couples TRBV11-2 to TRBJ2-1; 10 bases match TRBD2. In germline, CDR1 is SGHAT, CDR2 FQNNGV. The CDR3 runs 15 residues. The V segment lost 8 bases and the J segment 3 bases; nucleotides outside the gene matches: 7. CDR3 nucleotides: TGTGCCAGCGGAAAAAGCGGGGGGGGCTACAATGAGCAGTTCTTC. Translation gives CASGKSGGGYNEQFF.

This clone has just a few counts. The chain couples TRBV29-1 to TRBJ2-2; 11 positions agree with TRBD2. Per the germline V gene, CDR1 is SQVTM and CDR2 is ANQGSEA. J gave up 2 bases and V 1 base, and 3 bases lay outside the gene matches. This CDR3 has 16 residues. The CDR3, as DNA: TGCAGCGTTGAAGTACTAGCGGGGGTCAACACCGGGGAGCTGTTTTTT. Its protein is CSVEVLAGVNTGELFF.

The chain recombines TRBV27 with TRBJ1-3; D remains unclear. The CDR3 is 18 amino acids. Looked up from germline, CDR1 is MNHEY and CDR2 is SMNVEV (reference sequence). V was trimmed by 3 bases and J by 0 bases, leaving 18 bases between them. The CDR3 DNA follows: TGTGCCAGCAGTTTTACGGGATTTCCAACCGACTCTGGAAACACCATATATTTT. It encodes CASSFTGFPTDSGNTIYF.

The J gene is TRBJ2-2, the V gene TRBV28; D tentatively reads TRBD1 or TRBD2 (5 bases each). Germline CDR1 reads MDHEN; CDR2 reads SYDVKM. The CDR3 contains 14 residues. The V gene lost 7 bases and the J gene lost 3 bases, with 12 bases spanning the gap. The CDR3 DNA reads as TGTGCCAGCACCTTGGGGGTGGACACCGGGGAGCTGTTTTTT. Translation gives CASTLGVDTGELFF.

This chain connects TRBV28 to TRBJ1-3; 7 bases align to TRBD1. V lost 6 bases to trimming and J lost 6 bases; unmatched junction nucleotides: 2. CDR3 length: 12 residues. The germline gives CDR1 MDHEN, CDR2 SYDVKM. The CDR3 sequence is CASRGGLNTIYF. In DNA form, the CDR3 reads TGTGCCAGCAGAGGGGGCTTAAACACCATATATTTT.

The J gene is TRBJ2-3, the V gene TRBV4-1; D may match TRBD1 or TRBD2 (5 bases each). Germline CDR1 and CDR2: MGHRA and YSYEKL. Trimming stripped 4 bases from V and 0 bases from J, with 14 bases between. This CDR3 comprises 16 residues. Here the CDR3 reads CASSLRDRQSTDTQYF. Here the CDR3 DNA reads TGCGCCAGCAGCCTAAGGGACCGACAAAGCACAGATACGCAGTATTTT.

This clone was observed a single time. The J gene is TRBJ2-2, the V gene TRBV30; no clear D. CDR3 length: 14 amino acids. V was clipped by 3 bases and J by 2 bases, with 10 bases between them. Per the germline V gene, CDR1 is GTSNPN and CDR2 is SVGIG (reference sequence). CDR3 DNA sequence: TGTGCCTGGAGGAATAACCTAAACACCGGGGAGCTGTTTTTT. This gives the protein CAWRNNLNTGELFF. Full variable domain (rest looked up from reference TRBV30 and TRBJ2-2): SQTIHQWPATLVQPVGSPLSLECTVEGTSNPNLYWYRQAAGRGLQLLFYSVGIGQISSEVPQNLSASRPQDRQFILSSKKLLLSDSGFYLCAWRNNLNTGELFFGEGSRLTVL.

The rearrangement links TRBV28 to TRBJ2-2; 7 nucleotides align to TRBD1. The CDR3 sequence is 13 residues long. Germline CDR1 is MDHEN and CDR2 is SYDVKM. J lost 7 bases, V lost 6 bases, and 5 bases had no gene match. CDR3 sequence (DNA): TGTGCCAGCAGGAGACAGGGTAGCGGGGAGCTGTTTTTT. Amino acid sequence: CASRRQGSGELFF.

J is TRBJ2-7 and V is TRBV6-5; D is perhaps TRBD2 (6 bases). Germline assignment: CDR1 MNHEY and CDR2 SVGAGI. The V gene lost 7 bases and the J gene lost 3 bases, with 13 bases spanning the gap. The CDR3 spans 13 residues. CDR3 in amino acids: CASKPGGDYEQYF. The CDR3 nucleotides are TGTGCCAGCAAACCCGGGGGAGACTACGAGCAGTACTTC.

The rearrangement links TRBV18 to TRBJ2-5; D perhaps matches TRBD1 (6 bases). The DNA end favors TRBJ2-7, so the J call may be wrong. The germline CDR1 and CDR2 sequences are KGHSH and LQKENI. This CDR3 region has 15 residues. The CDR3 DNA is TGTGCCAGCTCACCACCTGCAGGGGCGAGCTACGAGCAGTACTTC. Amino acids: CASSPPAGASYEQYF.